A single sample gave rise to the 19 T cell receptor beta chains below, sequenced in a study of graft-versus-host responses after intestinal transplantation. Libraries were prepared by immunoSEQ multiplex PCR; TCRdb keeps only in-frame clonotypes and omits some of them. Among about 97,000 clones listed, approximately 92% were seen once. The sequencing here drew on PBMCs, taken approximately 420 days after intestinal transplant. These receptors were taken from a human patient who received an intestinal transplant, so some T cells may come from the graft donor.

The CDR3 spells CASSRQGLGGELFF. In DNA form, the CDR3 reads TGTGCCAGCAGTCGACAGGGTCTGGGCGGGGAGCTGTTTTTT. The chain uses TRBV6-5 and TRBJ2-2; 7 bases align to TRBD1. The germline V gene encodes CDR1 MNHEY and CDR2 SVGAGI. The CDR3 covers 14 residues. Trimming took 5 bases from V and 7 from J; bases not matched to a gene: 7.

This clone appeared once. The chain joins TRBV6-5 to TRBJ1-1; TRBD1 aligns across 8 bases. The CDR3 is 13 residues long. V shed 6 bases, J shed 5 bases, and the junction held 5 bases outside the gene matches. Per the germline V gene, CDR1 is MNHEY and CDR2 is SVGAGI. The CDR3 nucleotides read TGTGCCAGCAGCCTGACAGGGGAAACTGAAGCTTTCTTT. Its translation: CASSLTGETEAFF.

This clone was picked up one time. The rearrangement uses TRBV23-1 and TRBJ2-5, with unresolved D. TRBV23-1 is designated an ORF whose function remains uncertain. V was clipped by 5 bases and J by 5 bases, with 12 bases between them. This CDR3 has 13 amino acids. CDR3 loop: CASSIGSDETQYF. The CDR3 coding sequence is TGCGCCAGCAGTATAGGGTCGGATGAGACCCAGTACTTC.

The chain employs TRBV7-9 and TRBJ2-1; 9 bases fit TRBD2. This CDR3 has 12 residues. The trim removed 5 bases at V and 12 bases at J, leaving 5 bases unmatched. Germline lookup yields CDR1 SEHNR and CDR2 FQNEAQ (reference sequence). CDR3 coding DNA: TGTGCCAGCAGCCCGGCGGGGGGGTTGCAGTTCTTC. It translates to CASSPAGGLQFF.

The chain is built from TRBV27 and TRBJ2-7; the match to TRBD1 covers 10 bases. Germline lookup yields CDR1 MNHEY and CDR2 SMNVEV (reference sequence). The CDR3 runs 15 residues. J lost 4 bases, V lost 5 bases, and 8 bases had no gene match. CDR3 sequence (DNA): TGTGCCAGCAGTCCCCTGGGACAGGGGCGATACGAGCAGTACTTC. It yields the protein CASSPLGQGRYEQYF.

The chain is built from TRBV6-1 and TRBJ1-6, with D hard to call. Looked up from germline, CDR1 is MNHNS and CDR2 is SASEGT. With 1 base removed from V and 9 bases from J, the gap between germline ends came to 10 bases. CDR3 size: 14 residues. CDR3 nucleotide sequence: TGTGCCAGCAGTGAAGAGCCCTGGGGTTCACCCCTCCACTTT. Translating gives CASSEEPWGSPLHF.

CDR3 amino acids: CASSVRNSNQPQHF. DNA for the CDR3: TGTGCCAGCAGTGTCAGAAATAGCAATCAGCCCCAGCATTTT. This rearrangement joins TRBV6-4 to TRBJ1-5; unclear D gene. The germline gives CDR1 MRHNA, CDR2 SNTAGT. V was cut by 4 bases and J by 0 bases, with 7 bases left in between. The CDR3 extends over 14 amino acids.

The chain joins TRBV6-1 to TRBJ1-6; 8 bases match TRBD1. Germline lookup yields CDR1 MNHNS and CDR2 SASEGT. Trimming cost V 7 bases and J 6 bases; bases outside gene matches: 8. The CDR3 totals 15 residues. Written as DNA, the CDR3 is TGTGCCAGCACCCTGGAGGGGACAGGTAATTCACCCCTCCACTTT. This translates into CASTLEGTGNSPLHF.

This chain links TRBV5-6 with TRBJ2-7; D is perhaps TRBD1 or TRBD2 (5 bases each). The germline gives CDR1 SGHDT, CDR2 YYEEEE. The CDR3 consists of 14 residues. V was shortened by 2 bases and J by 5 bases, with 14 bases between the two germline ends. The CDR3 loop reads CASSFSGTADEQYF. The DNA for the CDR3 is TGTGCCAGCAGCTTCTCCGGGACGGCGGACGAGCAGTACTTC.

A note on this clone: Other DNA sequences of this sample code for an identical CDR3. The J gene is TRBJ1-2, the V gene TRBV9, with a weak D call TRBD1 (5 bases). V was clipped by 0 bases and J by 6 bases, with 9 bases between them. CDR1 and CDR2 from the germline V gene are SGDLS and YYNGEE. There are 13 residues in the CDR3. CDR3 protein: CASSVGGSNGYTF. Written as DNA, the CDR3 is TGTGCCAGCAGCGTAGGGGGGTCTAATGGCTACACCTTC.

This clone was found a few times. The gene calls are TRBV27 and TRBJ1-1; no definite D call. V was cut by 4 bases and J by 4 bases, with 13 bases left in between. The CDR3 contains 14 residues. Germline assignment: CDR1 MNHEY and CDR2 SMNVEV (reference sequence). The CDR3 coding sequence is TGTGCCAGCAGTTCAGAAGTGTTGAGCACTGAAGCTTTCTTT. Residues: CASSSEVLSTEAFF.

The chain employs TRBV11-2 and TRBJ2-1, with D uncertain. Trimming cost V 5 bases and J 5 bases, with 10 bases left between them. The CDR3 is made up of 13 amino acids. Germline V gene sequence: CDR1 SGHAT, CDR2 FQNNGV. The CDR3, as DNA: TGTGCCAGCAGCCCCGACCGAAACAATGAGCAGTTCTTC. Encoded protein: CASSPDRNNEQFF.

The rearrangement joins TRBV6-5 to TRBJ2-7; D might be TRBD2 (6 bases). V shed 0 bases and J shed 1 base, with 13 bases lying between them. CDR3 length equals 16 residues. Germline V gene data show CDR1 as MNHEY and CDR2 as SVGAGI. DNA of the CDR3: TGTGCCAGCAGTTACTCGATTGCGGGGTCGTCCTACGAGCAGTACTTC. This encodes CASSYSIAGSSYEQYF.

CDR3 in amino acids: CASSLEQGARETQYF. For the CDR3, the DNA is TGTGCCAGCAGCTTGGAACAGGGGGCGCGAGAGACCCAGTACTTC. V usage is TRBV5-6 and J usage is TRBJ2-5; 9 nucleotides agree with TRBD1. Germline CDR1 reads SGHDT; CDR2 reads YYEEEE. Unmatched junction bases numbered 4, after V lost 0 bases and J lost 4 bases. The CDR3 spans 15 residues.

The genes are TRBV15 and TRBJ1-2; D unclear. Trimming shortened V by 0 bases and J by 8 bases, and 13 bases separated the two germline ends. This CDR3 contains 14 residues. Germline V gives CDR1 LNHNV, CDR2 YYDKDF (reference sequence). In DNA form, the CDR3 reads TGTGCCACCAGCAGAGATCGGGGATTGTGGGGCTACACCTTC. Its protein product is CATSRDRGLWGYTF.

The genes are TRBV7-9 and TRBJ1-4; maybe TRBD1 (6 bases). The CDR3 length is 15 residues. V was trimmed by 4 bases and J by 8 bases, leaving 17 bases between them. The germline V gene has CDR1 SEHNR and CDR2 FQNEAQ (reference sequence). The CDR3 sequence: CASSSQGIGSEKLFF. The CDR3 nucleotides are TGTGCCAGCAGCTCCCAGGGGATAGGGTCGGAAAAACTGTTTTTT.

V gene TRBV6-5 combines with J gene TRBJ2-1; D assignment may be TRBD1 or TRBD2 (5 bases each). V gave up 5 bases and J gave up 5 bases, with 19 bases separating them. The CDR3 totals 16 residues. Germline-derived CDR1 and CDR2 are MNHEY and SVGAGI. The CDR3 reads CASSNYDRGWHNEQFF. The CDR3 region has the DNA TGTGCCAGCAGTAACTACGACAGAGGGTGGCACAATGAGCAGTTCTTC.

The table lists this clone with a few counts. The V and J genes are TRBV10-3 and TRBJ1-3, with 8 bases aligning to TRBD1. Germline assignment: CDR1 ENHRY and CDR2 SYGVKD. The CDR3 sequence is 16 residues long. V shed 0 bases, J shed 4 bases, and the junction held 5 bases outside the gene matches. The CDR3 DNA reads TGTGCCATCAGTGAGTCGCCAGGGGGCATCGGAAACACCATATATTTT. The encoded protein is CAISESPGGIGNTIYF.

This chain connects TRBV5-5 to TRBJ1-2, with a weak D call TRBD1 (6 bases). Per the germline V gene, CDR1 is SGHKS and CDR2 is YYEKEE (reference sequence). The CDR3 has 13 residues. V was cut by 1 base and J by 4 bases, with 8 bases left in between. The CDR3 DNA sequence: TGTGCCAGCAGCTTGCTCAGGGGCTATGGCTACACCTTC. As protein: CASSLLRGYGYTF.